A single sample gave rise to the 26 T cell receptor beta chains below, sequenced in a study of T-cell memory formation after mild COVID-19 (dated by TCRdb to the early 2020s). Library creation used 5' RACE. The instrument was an Illumina NovaSeq 6000. TCRdb reanalyzed the raw reads on its own, using fastp at Q25 for trimming and MiXCR for clone calling, and kept in-frame beta chains. Rows matching on CDR3 protein sequence are summarized as one entry with the most common DNA and genes. In this sample the table shows around 450,000 distinct CDR3 sequences, roughly 24% of which occur a single time. The ten largest account for about 8.7% of the sample. The specimen sequenced was PBMCs or a T cell subset sorted from them (not recorded which). The receptors shown here come from an adult woman who had mild COVID-19 (a few samples of this study predate the infection). The sample titles of this study are shuffled in the database, so cell type and time point are left out; the donor was told from shared clones.

CDR3 DNA sequence: TGTGCCAGCAGCTTAGTTTCAGGGGTCAATGAGCAGTTCTTC. This translates into CASSLVSGVNEQFF. The V gene is TRBV7-8, the J gene TRBJ2-1, with D tentatively TRBD1 (6 bases). Germline CDR1 SGHVS, CDR2 FQNEAQ. The V end lost 1 base, the J end lost 6 bases, and 10 bases lay between the germline ends. The CDR3 is 14 residues long.

This clonotype was observed a handful of times. This sequence joins TRBV27 and TRBJ2-6, with D possibly being TRBD1 (5 bases). Per the germline V gene, CDR1 is MNHEY and CDR2 is SMNVEV (reference sequence). The CDR3 loop spans 15 amino acids. V was trimmed by 10 bases and J by 2 bases, leaving 15 bases between them. The CDR3 nucleotides are TGTGCCACTCGTGCTCTCAGGGCTGGGGCCAACGTCCTGACTTTC. Protein product: CATRALRAGANVLTF.

The rearrangement joins TRBV12-3 or TRBV12-4 to TRBJ1-2, with 7 bases lining up with TRBD1. Germline trimming cut 7 bases from V and 0 bases from J; bases unmatched to any gene: 5. The CDR3 totals 14 residues. CDR3 sequence reads: CASNTGVSNYGYTF. The CDR3 DNA sequence: TGTGCCAGCAACACAGGGGTTTCTAACTATGGCTACACCTTC.

CDR3 DNA sequence: TGTGCCAGCAGCTTAGGTTCACAGGGCAAAGAGACCCAGTACTTC. As protein: CASSLGSQGKETQYF. The chain links TRBV7-9 to TRBJ2-5; tentative D call: TRBD1 (6 bases). Germline V lookup: CDR1 SEHNR, CDR2 FQNEAQ (reference sequence). Trimming took off 1 base at V and 3 bases at J, with 12 bases between the two ends. The CDR3 is 15 amino acids.

V usage is TRBV12-3 or TRBV12-4 and J usage is TRBJ1-4; no reliable D call. V lost 1 base to trimming and J lost 7 bases, with 10 bases between them. The CDR3 has 14 residues. CDR3 nucleotide sequence: TGTGCCAGCAGTTTAGTAGGGATGAGTGAAAAACTGTTTTTT. Translated, it gives CASSLVGMSEKLFF.

A few counts support this clonotype. A much larger clone differs from this one at a single base, so this may be a read error. The rearrangement joins TRBV9 to TRBJ2-3, with D hard to call. This CDR3 spans 12 amino acids. The germline V gene encodes CDR1 SGDLS and CDR2 YYNGEE. Deletions cut 1 base from V and 2 bases from J, with 2 bases between. CDR3 in amino acids: CASSVNTDTQYF. In DNA, the CDR3 is TGTGCCAGCAGCGTAAACACAGATACGCAGTATTTT.

The rearrangement uses TRBV20-1 and TRBJ2-7, with D perhaps assigned TRBD1 or TRBD2 (7 bases each). This CDR3 has 13 amino acids. Germline CDR1 reads DFQATT; CDR2 reads SNEGSKA (reference sequence). V was trimmed by 6 bases and J by 2 bases, leaving 14 bases between them. The CDR3 DNA reads as TGCAGTGCCCAGCGGGACAGTCCCTACGAGCAGTACTTC. Translated: CSAQRDSPYEQYF.

There are a few counts of this clonotype. The chain is built from TRBV20-1 and TRBJ2-3, with 7 bases identical to TRBD1. Trimming removed 3 bases from V and 0 bases from J; junction bases left unmatched: 9. CDR1 is DFQATT and CDR2 is SNEGSKA in the germline V gene (reference sequence). The CDR3 spans 16 residues. CDR3 sequence (DNA): TGCAGTGCTAGCGGGGACGGACAGGCTAGCACAGATACGCAGTATTTT. It is translated as CSASGDGQASTDTQYF.

The V and J genes are TRBV27 and TRBJ2-7, with 7 bases aligning to TRBD2. Germline V gene sequence: CDR1 MNHEY, CDR2 SMNVEV (reference sequence). The CDR3 extends over 13 amino acids. V gave up 5 bases and J gave up 6 bases; unmatched junction bases: 7. CDR3 bases: TGTGCCAGCAGTCCCCGAGCGGGGATCGAGCAGTACTTC. The encoded protein is CASSPRAGIEQYF.

This clonotype was seen a few times. The chain is built from TRBV7-9 and TRBJ2-1, with D maybe TRBD2 (6 bases). The CDR3 has 12 amino acids. Deletions cut 2 bases from V and 12 bases from J, with 11 bases between. The germline V gene encodes CDR1 SEHNR and CDR2 FQNEAQ (reference sequence). CDR3 protein: CASSLRLGGQFF. The CDR3 bases are TGTGCCAGCAGCTTAAGACTGGGAGGGCAGTTCTTC.

A few counts support this clonotype. The rearrangement links TRBV2 to TRBJ2-4, with a possible D match to TRBD2 (5 bases). Per the germline V gene, CDR1 is SNHLY and CDR2 is FYNNEI. The CDR3 is 14 residues long. V was clipped by 4 bases and J by 4 bases, with 11 bases between them. The CDR3 loop is CASSVEARKNIQYF. The CDR3 bases are TGTGCCAGCAGTGTGGAGGCGCGGAAAAACATTCAGTACTTC.

The chain recombines TRBV29-1 with TRBJ1-1; D gene unclear. The CDR3 has 14 residues. Germline CDR1 SQVTM, CDR2 ANQGSEA. Trimming left V 0 bases short and J 3 bases short, with 11 bases between. The DNA of the CDR3 is TGCAGCGTTGAAGATGTGGGTGGGGACACTGAAGCTTTCTTT. Translating gives CSVEDVGGDTEAFF.

This rearrangement joins TRBV6-1 to TRBJ2-7; D perhaps matches TRBD1 (5 bases). Germline V CDR1 and CDR2: MNHNS, SASEGT. Trimming removed 6 bases at V and 2 bases at J, with 14 bases between. The CDR3 consists of 14 residues. DNA for the CDR3: TGTGCCAGCAGGCCTACAGGTACCCCCTACGAGCAGTACTTC. Its translation is CASRPTGTPYEQYF.

This clonotype came up a few times. This sequence joins TRBV2 and TRBJ2-7, with 8 bases fitting TRBD1. This CDR3 contains 14 residues. Losses at the gene ends were 8 bases for V and 4 bases for J; bases not matched to a gene: 10. From germline, CDR1 is SNHLY and CDR2 FYNNEI. CDR3 in DNA: TGTGCCAGCTCTCCGCGGGACAGGATGTACGAGCAGTACTTC. Translating it yields CASSPRDRMYEQYF.

This clonotype has more than one count but fewer than ten. The V gene is TRBV9, the J gene TRBJ2-1, with D unresolved. CDR3 length: 12 residues. V was cut by 0 bases and J by 7 bases, with 5 bases left in between. Germline CDR1 SGDLS, CDR2 YYNGEE. The CDR3: CASSVDRNEQFF. CDR3 sequence (DNA): TGTGCCAGCAGCGTAGACCGGAATGAGCAGTTCTTC.

In its sample, this clonotype was seen many times. This chain connects TRBV12-3 or TRBV12-4 to TRBJ2-1, with D possibly matching TRBD2 (5 bases). The CDR3 runs to 14 residues. V was pared by 10 bases and J by 0 bases, with 13 bases between. The CDR3 bases are TGTGCCATCACATCTCGGGGCTCCTACAATGAGCAGTTCTTC. Its protein product is CAITSRGSYNEQFF.

This clonotype was seen repeatedly, ten times or more. The CDR3 nucleotides are TGTGCCAGCTCACCCGGGACAGGGGTCTACAATGAGCAGTTCTTC. Protein product: CASSPGTGVYNEQFF. This chain joins TRBV18 and TRBJ2-1; TRBD1 matches 10 bases. V was clipped by 3 bases and J by 3 bases; unmatched bases: 2. The germline CDR1 and CDR2 sequences are KGHSH and LQKENI. CDR3 length: 15 residues. The full variable domain, in which reference TRBV18 and TRBJ2-1 provide the parts outside the CDR3, is NAGVMQNPRHLVRRRGQEARLRCSPMKGHSHVYWYRQLPEEGLKFMVYLQKENIIDESGMPKERFSAEFPKEGPSILRIQQVVRGDSAAYFCASSPGTGVYNEQFFGPGTRLTVL.

The V call is TRBV5-5, the J call TRBJ2-1, with TRBD2 identical over 10 bases. Losses at the gene ends were 4 bases for V and 2 bases for J; bases not matched to a gene: 6. Germline V gene lookup returns CDR1 SGHKS and CDR2 YYEKEE (reference sequence). The CDR3 has 16 residues. The CDR3 DNA reads TGTGCCAGCAGCCCGGCTGGGACTAGCGCCTACAATGAGCAGTTCTTC. Encoded protein: CASSPAGTSAYNEQFF.

This clonotype has only a few counts. The rearrangement joins TRBV7-3 to TRBJ2-6, with D perhaps matching TRBD1 (5 bases). V shed 2 bases and J shed 0 bases, with 8 bases lying between them. This CDR3 contains 16 residues. Germline V gene sequence: CDR1 SGHTA, CDR2 FQGTGA. CDR3 amino acids: CASSLQGNSGANVLTF. In nucleotides, the CDR3 is TGTGCCAGCAGCTTACAGGGAAACTCTGGGGCCAACGTCCTGACTTTC.

The V gene is TRBV27, the J gene TRBJ2-7; D is unresolved. The CDR3 runs 13 residues. In germline, CDR1 is MNHEY, CDR2 SMNVEV (reference sequence). V was clipped by 11 bases and J by 5 bases, with 19 bases between them. The CDR3 coding sequence is TGTGCCCATTACGTGATATATTTCCACGAGCAGTACTTC. This gives the protein CAHYVIYFHEQYF.

Ten or more counts support this clonotype. This sequence joins TRBV12-3 or TRBV12-4 and TRBJ2-4; TRBD2 matches 7 bases. The CDR3 has 12 amino acids. V shed 7 bases, J shed 13 bases, and the junction held 10 bases outside the gene matches. The CDR3 DNA reads as TGTGCCAGCACCGGGGCGGGAGCCCGGCAGTACTTC. Encoded protein: CASTGAGARQYF.

The gene calls are TRBV27 and TRBJ1-2, with D perhaps TRBD1 (5 bases). V was clipped by 1 base and J by 8 bases, with 17 bases between them. CDR1 is MNHEY and CDR2 is SMNVEV in the germline V gene (reference sequence). This CDR3 has 15 amino acids. CDR3 loop: CASSLYDSELDGYTF. DNA of the CDR3: TGTGCCAGCAGTTTATATGACAGCGAGCTGGACGGCTACACCTTC.

Ten or more counts support this clonotype. V usage is TRBV11-2 and J usage is TRBJ2-3, with D unclear. V gave up 2 bases and J gave up 0 bases, with 6 bases separating them. The V gene's germline CDR1 is SGHAT and CDR2 FQNNGV. The length of the CDR3 is 14 residues. CDR3 nucleotides: TGTGCCAGCAGCTTACTGCGGAGCACAGATACGCAGTATTTT. It translates to CASSLLRSTDTQYF. The whole variable domain, filled in from reference TRBV11-2 and TRBJ2-3, reads EAGVAQSPRYKIIEKRQSVAFWCNPISGHATLYWYQQILGQGPKLLIQFQNNGVVDDSQLPKDRFSAERLKGVDSTLKIQPAKLEDSAVYLCASSLLRSTDTQYFGPGTRLTVL.

The chain uses TRBV29-1 and TRBJ1-1; 7 bases match TRBD1. Trimming cost V 4 bases and J 10 bases; bases outside gene matches: 15. This CDR3 region has 14 residues. CDR1 is SQVTM, CDR2 ANQGSEA, per germline. Here the CDR3 reads CSVALDRAVHGAFF. CDR3 nucleotides: TGCAGCGTTGCCCTCGACAGGGCGGTTCACGGAGCTTTCTTT.

V gene TRBV5-4 combines with J gene TRBJ2-7; 7 nucleotides match TRBD1. CDR3 size: 14 residues. Germline V gives CDR1 SGHNT, CDR2 YYREEE (reference sequence). V shed 6 bases, J shed 0 bases, and the junction held 6 bases outside the gene matches. In DNA form, the CDR3 reads TGTGCCAGCAAATATAGACAGGGCTCCTACGAGCAGTACTTC. Protein product: CASKYRQGSYEQYF. The whole variable domain, filled in from reference TRBV5-4 and TRBJ2-7, reads ETGVTQSPTHLIKTRGQQVTLRCSSQSGHNTVSWYQQALGQGPQFIFQYYREEENGRGNFPPRFSGLQFPNYSSELNVNALELDDSALYLCASKYRQGSYEQYFGPGTRLTVT.

This clonotype was recorded a few times. The chain couples TRBV14 to TRBJ1-1; the D is unclear. There are 13 residues in the CDR3. Germline V gene data show CDR1 as SGHDN and CDR2 as FVKESK. V lost 1 base and J 5 bases, leaving 8 bases between the germline ends. CDR3 sequence reads: CASSQVPGTEAFF. CDR3 DNA sequence: TGTGCCAGCAGCCAAGTACCGGGTACTGAAGCTTTCTTT.